The 27 T cell receptor beta chains given below trace back to one sample, sequenced in a study of shared clonotypes between healthy human individuals. CD8 cells classed as naive were CD45RO-negative and positively selected for CCR7, excluding terminally differentiated effector memory CD45RA+ cells. Produced via immunoSEQ multiplex PCR; TCRdb's table is partial and in-frame only. Of roughly 2.1 million clones in the sample, about 92% were seen once. The sample consisted of naive CD8+ T cells from PBMCs. These receptors all stem from a man between 18 and 29 years old in good health. Some clones in this sample may be carry-over from other donors' samples.

V and J are TRBV7-8 and TRBJ2-7; D uncertain. Per germline, CDR1 SGHVS and CDR2 FQNEAQ. Trimming cost V 4 bases and J 3 bases, with 10 bases left between them. The CDR3 runs to 13 residues. CDR3 nucleotide sequence: TGTGCCAGCAGCTCCTCACCCAACTACGAGCAGTACTTC. This translates into CASSSSPNYEQYF. Combining the CDR3 with reference TRBV7-8 and TRBJ2-7 gives the whole variable domain GAGVSQSPRYKVAKRGQDVALRCDPISGHVSLFWYQQALGQGPEFLTYFQNEAQLDKSGLPSDRFFAERPEGSVSTLKIQRTQQEDSAVYLCASSSSPNYEQYFGPGTRLTVT.

The gene calls are TRBV27 and TRBJ2-7; 8 nucleotides agree with TRBD2. Germline-derived CDR1 and CDR2 are MNHEY and SMNVEV (reference sequence). V shed 8 bases and J 3 bases; nucleotides not matched to a gene: 12. This CDR3 spans 15 amino acids. The CDR3 is CASRNSGLVVYEQYF. CDR3 coding DNA: TGTGCCAGCCGGAACTCGGGACTAGTTGTCTACGAGCAGTACTTC.

On this clone itself: Other DNA sequences of this sample code for an identical CDR3. V is TRBV27 and J is TRBJ2-7, with TRBD1 identical over 12 bases. This CDR3 has 15 residues. Germline assignment: CDR1 MNHEY and CDR2 SMNVEV (reference sequence). Losses at the gene ends were 6 bases for V and 7 bases for J; bases not matched to a gene: 10. The CDR3 reads CASSLMGQGAREQYF. In nucleotides, the CDR3 is TGTGCCAGCAGCCTAATGGGACAGGGGGCGCGGGAGCAGTACTTC.

This sequence joins TRBV28 and TRBJ2-5; D may be TRBD1 (5 bases). This CDR3 region has 14 residues. Trimming cost V 6 bases and J 0 bases, with 11 bases left between them. The germline CDR1 and CDR2 sequences are MDHEN and SYDVKM. CDR3 DNA sequence: TGTGCCAGCAGAGACAGAACTTACCAAGAGACCCAGTACTTC. It encodes CASRDRTYQETQYF.

As regards this clone: This sample also contains other DNA sequences that code for the same CDR3. The rearrangement uses TRBV27 and TRBJ2-7, with TRBD2 matching over 8 bases. The trim removed 5 bases at V and 1 base at J, leaving 7 bases unmatched. The length of the CDR3 is 15 residues. Per germline, CDR1 MNHEY and CDR2 SMNVEV (reference sequence). The CDR3 is CASSPTSGGSYEQYF. The CDR3 coding sequence is TGTGCCAGCAGTCCCACTAGCGGTGGTTCCTACGAGCAGTACTTC.

The V and J genes are TRBV11-2 and TRBJ2-7; perhaps TRBD2 as D (6 bases). V was cut by 5 bases and J by 6 bases, with 11 bases left in between. Germline CDR1 and CDR2: SGHAT and FQNNGV. The CDR3 consists of 12 residues. CDR3 sequence reads: CASSKEGPEQYF. Here the CDR3 DNA reads TGTGCCAGCAGCAAGGAGGGACCCGAGCAGTACTTC.

The chain is built from TRBV28 and TRBJ2-1; TRBD2 aligns across 8 bases. The germline V gene has CDR1 MDHEN and CDR2 SYDVKM. CDR3 length: 19 amino acids. The trim removed 7 bases at V and 0 bases at J, leaving 17 bases unmatched. The CDR3 sequence: CASNIRGGRPILSYNEQFF. The CDR3 DNA sequence: TGTGCCAGCAACATCCGGGGCGGGAGGCCCATCCTCTCCTACAATGAGCAGTTCTTC.

V usage is TRBV27 and J usage is TRBJ1-2; TRBD1 matches at 10 bases. The length of the CDR3 is 15 residues. From germline, CDR1 is MNHEY and CDR2 SMNVEV (reference sequence). With V trimmed by 5 bases and J by 4 bases, 7 bases remained unmatched. CDR3 DNA sequence: TGTGCCAGCAGTCTTCGGACAGGGGGGTTCTATGGCTACACCTTC. Protein: CASSLRTGGFYGYTF.

The rearrangement uses TRBV28 and TRBJ2-7, with D perhaps TRBD1 (6 bases). Trimming shortened V by 7 bases and J by 7 bases, and 14 bases separated the two germline ends. The CDR3 consists of 12 residues. Germline loops: CDR1 MDHEN, CDR2 SYDVKM. The CDR3 DNA follows: TGTGCCAGCACTTTCAACAGGGAGGAGCAGTACTTC. This codes for CASTFNREEQYF.

In the case of this clone: The same CDR3 is also encoded by other DNA sequences in this sample. CDR3 sequence (DNA): TGTGCCAGCAGCTTAGGGTGGGGGGACCACTACAATGAGCAGTTCTTC. Its protein is CASSLGWGDHYNEQFF. This chain joins TRBV28 and TRBJ2-1, with a weak D call TRBD2 (6 bases). The V gene's germline CDR1 is MDHEN and CDR2 SYDVKM. Trimming stripped 6 bases from V and 3 bases from J, with 18 bases between. The CDR3 spans 16 residues.

The gene calls are TRBV27 and TRBJ2-7, with D tentatively TRBD2 (5 bases). The V end lost 6 bases, the J end lost 3 bases, and 15 bases lay between the germline ends. This CDR3 is 14 amino acids long. The germline V gene encodes CDR1 MNHEY and CDR2 SMNVEV (reference sequence). CDR3 loop: CASSPGVEFYEQYF. The CDR3 region has the DNA TGTGCCAGCAGCCCCGGGGTCGAATTCTACGAGCAGTACTTC.

The gene calls are TRBV10-3 and TRBJ2-1, with a possible D match to TRBD2 (6 bases). V lost 3 bases to trimming and J lost 1 base, with 16 bases between them. The CDR3 is 17 amino acids. The germline gives CDR1 ENHRY, CDR2 SYGVKD. The CDR3 DNA reads TGTGCCATCAGTGACGGGGAGGCCCTCGCTTCCTACAATGAGCAGTTCTTC. Its translation is CAISDGEALASYNEQFF.

The rearrangement joins TRBV11-3 to TRBJ2-7, with 8 bases matching TRBD2. The CDR3 sequence is 14 residues long. Germline V gene data show CDR1 as SGHNT and CDR2 as YENEEA. V shed 5 bases and J 7 bases; nucleotides not matched to a gene: 10. The CDR3 loop reads CASSPTGLAGEQYF. DNA of the CDR3: TGTGCCAGCAGCCCAACCGGACTAGCCGGTGAGCAGTACTTC.

The CDR3 loop reads CASSHPASGSYEQYF. CDR3 DNA sequence: TGCGCCAGCAGCCATCCAGCTAGCGGGAGCTACGAGCAGTACTTC. This chain joins TRBV4-1 and TRBJ2-7; 10 bases are a match to TRBD2. The CDR3 covers 15 residues. Germline V gene lookup returns CDR1 MGHRA and CDR2 YSYEKL. V shed 3 bases and J 3 bases; nucleotides not matched to a gene: 5.

V gene TRBV2 combines with J gene TRBJ2-7; D is undetermined. The CDR3 loop spans 10 amino acids. Germline V gene sequence: CDR1 SNHLY, CDR2 FYNNEI. The V gene lost 10 bases and the J gene lost 6 bases, with 10 bases spanning the gap. CDR3 sequence: CAIALGEQYF. The CDR3, as DNA: TGTGCCATCGCACTGGGCGAGCAGTACTTC. The full variable domain, its missing parts supplied by reference TRBV2 and TRBJ2-7, is EPEVTQTPSHQVTQMGQEVILRCVPISNHLYFYWYRQILGQKVEFLVSFYNNEISEKSEIFDDQFSVERPDGSNFTLKIRSTKLEDSAMYFCAIALGEQYFGPGTRLTVT.

This chain connects TRBV7-6 to TRBJ2-3; possible D gene TRBD1, 6 bases. With 5 bases removed from V and 1 base from J, the gap between germline ends came to 19 bases. The CDR3 is 17 amino acids. Germline V gene data show CDR1 as SGHVS and CDR2 as FNYEAQ. The CDR3 nucleotides are TGTGCCAGCAGCCCAGGACTCCTCCCAGGGGGCACAGATACGCAGTATTTT. This translates into CASSPGLLPGGTDTQYF.

The V and J genes are TRBV6-5 and TRBJ1-2, with D possibly TRBD1 on 6 matching bases. V lost 2 bases and J lost 3, with 10 bases in between. The CDR3 length is 14 residues. The germline V gene encodes CDR1 MNHEY and CDR2 SVGAGI. CDR3 nucleotides: TGTGCCAGCAGTTACGGGGGGACACACTATGGCTACACCTTC. Its protein is CASSYGGTHYGYTF.

The CDR3 DNA is TGTGCCAGCAGCCCGATTGCCCCCGGGGGCGTTGGCAATCAGCCCCAGCATTTT. Protein sequence: CASSPIAPGGVGNQPQHF. The V gene is TRBV11-2, the J gene TRBJ1-5, with D possibly matching TRBD1 (6 bases). There are 18 residues in the CDR3. Trimming stripped 5 bases from V and 2 bases from J, with 22 bases between. Per germline, CDR1 SGHAT and CDR2 FQNNGV.

This chain joins TRBV28 and TRBJ1-2; maybe TRBD1 (5 bases). This CDR3 has 17 amino acids. V lost 3 bases and J lost 7, with 24 bases in between. Germline V gene lookup returns CDR1 MDHEN and CDR2 SYDVKM. The CDR3 region has the DNA TGTGCCAGCAGTTTCAGGGTTCGGCAGGTCCTCCCAGGTGGCTACACCTTC. Translating gives CASSFRVRQVLPGGYTF.

V and J are TRBV19 and TRBJ1-5; a possible D gene is TRBD1 (5 bases). This CDR3 is built from 15 residues. In germline, CDR1 is LNHDA, CDR2 SQIVND (reference sequence). Trimming pared 4 bases from V and 0 bases from J, leaving 10 bases between. CDR3 bases: TGTGCCAGTAGTAGGGACGGTTATAGCAATCAGCCCCAGCATTTT. Translating it yields CASSRDGYSNQPQHF.

The CDR3 protein is CATLGLGEGDTQYF. The CDR3 DNA follows: TGTGCCACCTTGGGGCTAGGAGAGGGGGATACGCAGTATTTT. The chain carries TRBV19 and TRBJ2-3; D assignment may be TRBD1 or TRBD2 (5 bases each). CDR1 LNHDA and CDR2 SQIVND come from the germline V gene (reference sequence). The CDR3 has 14 amino acids. The V gene lost 10 bases and the J gene lost 6 bases, with 20 bases spanning the gap.

The chain uses TRBV5-1 and TRBJ2-7; TRBD1 aligns across 8 bases. The V gene end was trimmed by 1 base and the J gene end by 6 bases; junction bases not matched to a gene: 6. The CDR3 is 14 amino acids. Germline loops: CDR1 SGHRS, CDR2 YFSETQ. The CDR3 DNA sequence: TGCGCCAGCAGCTTGAGACAGGGGATAGGCGAGCAGTACTTC. Protein: CASSLRQGIGEQYF.

This chain uses TRBV27 with TRBJ1-5; 9 positions match TRBD1. The CDR3 contains 13 residues. V lost 5 bases, J lost 8 bases, and 4 bases stayed unmatched. Germline V gene lookup returns CDR1 MNHEY and CDR2 SMNVEV (reference sequence). The CDR3 DNA follows: TGTGCCAGCAGTCTTGGGACAGGGAAGCCCCAGCATTTT. Its protein is CASSLGTGKPQHF.

Concerning this clone itself: Other nucleotide sequences from this sample produce the same CDR3. The V gene is TRBV4-1, the J gene TRBJ2-1, with 7 nucleotides matching TRBD2. Germline V gene data show CDR1 as MGHRA and CDR2 as YSYEKL. This CDR3 comprises 16 residues. J gave up 2 bases and V 0 bases, and 4 bases lay outside the gene matches. CDR3 amino acids: CASSQEASGTYNEQFF. CDR3 nucleotide sequence: TGCGCCAGCAGCCAAGAAGCTAGCGGAACCTACAATGAGCAGTTCTTC.

The rearrangement joins TRBV15 to TRBJ2-7; a weak D match, TRBD2 (6 bases). The V end was cut by 0 bases, the J end by 5 bases, with 14 bases between. CDR3 length: 15 residues. Germline values: CDR1 LNHNV, CDR2 YYDKDF (reference sequence). CDR3 nucleotide sequence: TGTGCCACCAGCAGAGATTGGGACTCTCTTAACGAGCAGTACTTC. As protein: CATSRDWDSLNEQYF.

V usage is TRBV19 and J usage is TRBJ1-1; 8 bases align to TRBD1. Germline V CDR1 and CDR2: LNHDA, SQIVND (reference sequence). J was trimmed by 2 bases and V by 5 bases; bases with no gene match: 4. CDR3 length: 14 residues. The CDR3 loop reads CASSPQGANTEAFF. CDR3 coding DNA: TGTGCCAGTAGTCCCCAGGGGGCCAACACTGAAGCTTTCTTT.

The gene calls are TRBV9 and TRBJ2-3; D is undetermined. Looked up from germline, CDR1 is SGDLS and CDR2 is YYNGEE. The CDR3 has 13 residues. Trimming took 4 bases from V and 3 from J, leaving 9 bases between them. CDR3 sequence (DNA): TGTGCCAGCAGCCCACCGGATACAGATACGCAGTATTTT. Amino acid sequence: CASSPPDTDTQYF.